This T cell receptor (beta chain) was sequenced for a study of T cell changes during pregnancy in multiple sclerosis. Some clones are missing from TCRdb's copy, which holds only in-frame ones; the method was immunoSEQ multiplex PCR. In the table there are 35,000 to 45,000 clones, about 91% of which are singletons. CDR3 size: 12 residues. Germline V gives CDR1 SEHNR, CDR2 FQNEAQ (reference sequence). This clonotype was sampled from a female donor with multiple sclerosis, enrolled in a pregnancy study. The rearrangement joins TRBV7-9 to TRBJ1-1; tentative D call: TRBD1 (5 bases). Sequenced here: CD4+ T cells from peripheral blood mononuclear cells, sampled before pregnancy. CDR3 in DNA: TGTGCGACACAGGCCGGAGACACTGAAGCTTTCTTT. Translation gives CATQAGDTEAFF.